The T cell receptor (beta chain) under discussion was sequenced for a study of shared clonotypes between healthy human individuals. Study donors comprised healthy, HIV-negative adults devoid of recent acute infection or vaccination. This clone has only a few counts. Germline values: CDR1 GTSNPN, CDR2 SVGIG (reference sequence). V lost 7 bases and J 0 bases, leaving 19 bases between the germline ends. This CDR3 is built from 16 residues. TCRdb's copy holds only in-frame clones and misses some; the assay was immunoSEQ multiplex PCR. This repertoire shows 470,000 or so clones, around 85% found once; its top ten account for about 13%.

What was sequenced was PBMCs. The V gene is TRBV30, the J gene TRBJ1-3; the D is unclear. The sequence was collected from a woman in her thirties or forties in good health. Some clones in this sample may be carry-over from other donors' samples. CDR3 residues: CASTRTLESSGNTIYF. CDR3 bases: TGTGCCTCTACCCGGACCCTGGAGAGCTCTGGAAACACCATATATTTT.